The 23 T cell receptor beta chains reported below all come from one sample, sequenced in a study of response to subunit inactivated influenza vaccine. TCRdb re-called the RT-PCR reads with MiXCR, one entry per CDR3 protein. The sample includes around 710,000 distinct CDR3 sequences, approximately 14% of them seen just once. The material was PBMCs from blood, obtained 14 to 15 days before vaccination. Every receptor here comes from a man aged 50 or older who received an inactivated influenza vaccine.

V gene TRBV28 combines with J gene TRBJ2-5; 13 bases match TRBD2. V gave up 7 bases and J gave up 5 bases; unmatched junction bases: 7. The CDR3 extends over 15 amino acids. CDR1 and CDR2 from the germline V gene are MDHEN and SYDVKM. The CDR3 loop reads CASNSPTSGGETQYF. The CDR3 DNA is TGTGCCAGCAACTCTCCGACTAGCGGGGGGGAGACCCAGTACTTC.

This clonotype was counted ten times or more. The rearrangement uses TRBV5-1 and TRBJ2-3, with no clear D. The CDR3 runs 13 residues. V was trimmed by 0 bases and J by 5 bases, leaving 7 bases between them. Germline V CDR1 and CDR2: SGHRS, YFSETQ. The CDR3: CASSLGVQDTQYF. CDR3 sequence (DNA): TGCGCCAGCAGCTTGGGGGTTCAAGATACGCAGTATTTT.

The table lists this clonotype with a few counts. The V gene is TRBV18, the J gene TRBJ2-3; D is undetermined. Trimming removed 3 bases at V and 8 bases at J, with 21 bases between. This CDR3 contains 16 residues. CDR1 and CDR2 from the germline V gene are KGHSH and LQKENI. The DNA of the CDR3 is TGTGCCAGCTCACCGCAATGGTCGCCTCAATCTAGTACGCAGTATTTT. This translates into CASSPQWSPQSSTQYF. Based on the CDR3 plus reference TRBV18 and TRBJ2-3, the full variable domain is NAGVMQNPRHLVRRRGQEARLRCSPMKGHSHVYWYRQLPEEGLKFMVYLQKENIIDESGMPKERFSAEFPKEGPSILRIQQVVRGDSAAYFCASSPQWSPQSSTQYFGPGTRLTVL.

The rearrangement uses TRBV6-1 and TRBJ1-1; the match to TRBD1 covers 8 bases. J gave up 5 bases and V 6 bases, and 8 bases lay outside the gene matches. The V gene's germline CDR1 is MNHNS and CDR2 SASEGT. The CDR3 covers 14 residues. CDR3 in DNA: TGTGCCAGCAGCCCACAGGGGGGGAGGACTGAAGCTTTCTTT. This gives the protein CASSPQGGRTEAFF.

This chain uses TRBV30 with TRBJ2-2, with TRBD2 as a possible D gene (6 bases). The germline V and J ends were trimmed by 7 bases and 6 bases, with 12 bases remaining between them. The CDR3 sequence is 12 residues long. Per germline, CDR1 GTSNPN and CDR2 SVGIG (reference sequence). The CDR3 reads CALRRDAGELFF. In nucleotides, the CDR3 is TGTGCCTTGCGGCGGGACGCCGGGGAGCTGTTTTTT.

The chain has TRBV4-3 and TRBJ2-1, with D possibly matching TRBD2 (7 bases). Germline loops: CDR1 LGHNA, CDR2 YSLEER. With 1 base removed from V and 9 bases from J, the gap between germline ends came to 13 bases. The CDR3 consists of 14 residues. CDR3 nucleotides: TGCGCCAGCAGCCAAGTTCGGGGGGCCGGTGAGCAGTTCTTC. Protein: CASSQVRGAGEQFF.

This clonotype has more than one count but fewer than ten. The rearrangement links TRBV6-1 to TRBJ2-7; TRBD2 matches at 9 bases. CDR1 is MNHNS and CDR2 is SASEGT in the germline V gene. There are 14 residues in the CDR3. The trim removed 10 bases at V and 0 bases at J, leaving 7 bases unmatched. The CDR3 region is CANRSGSSSYEQYF. CDR3 in DNA: TGTGCCAACCGTAGCGGGAGTAGCTCCTACGAGCAGTACTTC.

The CDR3 sequence: CASSLFAGDSGNTIYF. In DNA form, the CDR3 reads TGTGCCAGCAGCTTATTCGCAGGTGACTCTGGAAACACCATATATTTT. This chain uses TRBV7-2 with TRBJ1-3, with no clear D. Trimming pared 2 bases from V and 0 bases from J, leaving 11 bases between. This CDR3 spans 16 amino acids. From germline, CDR1 is SGHTA and CDR2 FQGNSA.

This clonotype was seen a handful of times. The V gene is TRBV2, the J gene TRBJ1-2; no reliable D call. V was clipped by 6 bases and J by 4 bases, with 12 bases between them. The CDR3 loop spans 13 amino acids. CDR1 is SNHLY and CDR2 is FYNNEI in the germline V gene. The CDR3 spells CASSTVGIYGYTF. CDR3 sequence (DNA): TGTGCCAGCAGCACGGTGGGCATCTATGGCTACACCTTC.

This clonotype occurred a few times. The rearrangement uses TRBV15 and TRBJ2-3, with D perhaps assigned TRBD1 or TRBD2 (5 bases each). There are 15 residues in the CDR3. Trimming left V 0 bases short and J 6 bases short, with 13 bases between. Germline lookup yields CDR1 LNHNV and CDR2 YYDKDF (reference sequence). Here the CDR3 reads CATSRDNLAGDTQYF. CDR3 in DNA: TGTGCCACCAGCAGAGATAACCTAGCAGGGGATACGCAGTATTTT.

The V and J genes are TRBV11-1 and TRBJ1-1, with 7 bases fitting TRBD1. Germline lookup yields CDR1 SGHAT and CDR2 FQDESV (reference sequence). There are 16 residues in the CDR3. The J segment lost 0 bases and the V segment lost 3 bases, leaving 7 bases of the junction unmatched. CDR3 sequence reads: CASSFGTAVMNTEAFF. DNA of the CDR3: TGTGCCAGCAGCTTCGGGACAGCCGTCATGAACACTGAAGCTTTCTTT. The full variable domain, completed using reference TRBV11-1 and TRBJ1-1, is EAEVAQSPRYKITEKSQAVAFWCDPISGHATLYWYRQILGQGPELLVQFQDESVVDDSQLPKDRFSAERLKGVDSTLKIQPAELGDSAMYLCASSFGTAVMNTEAFFGQGTRLTVV.

The table lists this clonotype with a few counts. The V gene is TRBV7-9, the J gene TRBJ1-2, with D possibly TRBD1 on 5 matching bases. The germline V and J ends were trimmed by 3 bases and 8 bases, with 16 bases remaining between them. Germline loops: CDR1 SEHNR, CDR2 FQNEAQ (reference sequence). The CDR3 covers 14 residues. CDR3 loop: CASSFSGRVGGYTF. In DNA form, the CDR3 reads TGTGCCAGCAGCTTTTCAGGGAGGGTAGGAGGCTACACCTTC. Supplemented by reference TRBV7-9 and TRBJ1-2, the full variable domain reads DTGVSQNPRHKITKRGQNVTFRCDPISEHNRLYWYRQTLGQGPEFLTYFQNEAQLEKSRLLSDRFSAERPKGSFSTLEIQRTEQGDSAMYLCASSFSGRVGGYTFGSGTRLTVV.

This rearrangement joins TRBV15 to TRBJ1-4; D is ambiguous. CDR1 and CDR2 (germline): LNHNV, YYDKDF (reference sequence). The V gene lost 5 bases and the J gene lost 5 bases, with 15 bases spanning the gap. This CDR3 is 15 amino acids long. In nucleotides, the CDR3 is TGTGCCACCAGCCCAGAAAGGGTGGCGAATGAAAAACTGTTTTTT. It is translated as CATSPERVANEKLFF.

The chain recombines TRBV6-5 with TRBJ2-6; 7 nucleotides agree with TRBD1. Per the germline V gene, CDR1 is MNHEY and CDR2 is SVGAGI. After removal of 2 bases from V and 0 bases from J, the junction contained 7 bases not matched to a gene. CDR3 size: 18 residues. CDR3 nucleotide sequence: TGTGCCAGCAGTTACAAAGACAGGGCCTACTCTGGGGCCAACGTCCTGACTTTC. Translation: CASSYKDRAYSGANVLTF.

The V and J genes are TRBV7-6 and TRBJ2-5; 10 bases map to TRBD1. V dropped 1 base and J dropped 5; count of bases not matched to a gene: 7. CDR1 is SGHVS, CDR2 FNYEAQ, per germline. The CDR3 runs to 16 residues. CDR3 sequence reads: CASSLEGQGPYETQYF. Written as DNA, the CDR3 is TGTGCCAGCAGCTTAGAGGGACAGGGGCCCTACGAGACCCAGTACTTC.

About this clonotype: A junction boundary mismatches the germline segment, possibly from a read error. The genes are TRBV5-5 and TRBJ2-1; D perhaps matches TRBD1 (6 bases). The length of the CDR3 is 13 residues. Germline V gene sequence: CDR1 SGHKS, CDR2 YYEKEE (reference sequence). CDR3 coding DNA: TGTGCCAGCACCTTGGGGGCACACAATGAGCAGTTCTTC. As protein: CASTLGAHNEQFF.

This clonotype was found a few times. The V and J genes are TRBV5-5 and TRBJ2-1; D remains ambiguous. The ends were cut back, 1 base at V and 4 bases at J, with 6 bases in the middle. CDR1 and CDR2 (germline): SGHKS, YYEKEE (reference sequence). There are 13 residues in the CDR3. The CDR3 coding sequence is TGTGCCAGCAGCTTGATAGAGTACAATGAGCAGTTCTTC. It yields the protein CASSLIEYNEQFF. Together with reference TRBV5-5 and TRBJ2-1, the CDR3 gives the full variable domain: DAGVTQSPTHLIKTRGQQVTLRCSPISGHKSVSWYQQVLGQGPQFIFQYYEKEERGRGNFPDRFSARQFPNYSSELNVNALLLGDSALYLCASSLIEYNEQFFGPGTRLTVL.

The table lists this clonotype with a few counts. The chain has TRBV2 and TRBJ2-1, with 13 bases matching TRBD2. Germline values: CDR1 SNHLY, CDR2 FYNNEI. V lost 6 bases to trimming and J lost 7 bases; unmatched junction nucleotides: 3. There are 14 residues in the CDR3. This chain's CDR3 is CASRLAGGLNEQFF. In DNA, the CDR3 is TGTGCCAGCAGACTAGCGGGGGGGCTGAATGAGCAGTTCTTC.

V is TRBV9 and J is TRBJ2-5; TRBD1 aligns across 9 bases. Germline V gene lookup returns CDR1 SGDLS and CDR2 YYNGEE. This CDR3 region has 14 residues. The V segment lost 2 bases and the J segment 5 bases; nucleotides outside the gene matches: 4. The CDR3 sequence: CASSVDRGGETQYF. DNA for the CDR3: TGTGCCAGCAGCGTCGACAGGGGGGGGGAGACCCAGTACTTC.

This clonotype was counted only a few times. The chain couples TRBV14 to TRBJ2-1; the D gene is possibly TRBD1 (5 bases). CDR3 length: 18 amino acids. V lost 4 bases and J 0 bases, leaving 19 bases between the germline ends. Germline values: CDR1 SGHDN, CDR2 FVKESK. The CDR3 loop reads CASSRQTGYPSSYNEQFF. For the CDR3, the DNA is TGTGCCAGCAGCCGACAGACGGGCTACCCGAGCTCCTACAATGAGCAGTTCTTC.

In this sample, this clonotype turned up a few times. The V call is TRBV4-1, the J call TRBJ2-1, with unresolved D. Trimming removed 1 base from V and 5 bases from J, with 12 bases in between. This CDR3 contains 15 residues. Germline lookup yields CDR1 MGHRA and CDR2 YSYEKL. This CDR3 reads CASSQVTDGHNEQFF. In DNA, the CDR3 is TGCGCCAGCAGCCAAGTCACTGACGGACACAATGAGCAGTTCTTC.

This clonotype was seen a handful of times. The rearrangement links TRBV4-3 to TRBJ2-5, with D maybe TRBD1 (5 bases). This CDR3 has 15 residues. Germline CDR1 and CDR2: LGHNA and YSLEER. V lost 1 base and J lost 1, with 10 bases in between. The CDR3 DNA sequence: TGCGCCAGCAGCCAAGGGCACAGGTTCCAAGAGACCCAGTACTTC. This encodes CASSQGHRFQETQYF.

This clonotype was detected only once. This rearrangement joins TRBV24-1 to TRBJ2-5; TRBD1 matches at 11 bases. The germline V gene encodes CDR1 KGHDR and CDR2 SFDVKD. J gave up 5 bases and V 7 bases, and 8 bases lay outside the gene matches. The CDR3 length is 15 residues. CDR3 region: CATSPGDRGWETQYF. The CDR3 DNA sequence: TGTGCCACCAGCCCCGGGGACAGGGGGTGGGAGACCCAGTACTTC.